The 25 T cell receptor beta chains below were found in one sample sequenced in a study of CD4 T cells in relation to SARS-CoV-2 and coronaviruses. Sequencing was performed with immunoSEQ multiplex PCR; in TCRdb, only in-frame clones are kept and a portion is missing. The table shows about 65,000 clones, with about 90% occurring only once. The unexposed donors gave CD4+ T cells in about 2010-2019, prior to COVID-19. The sequenced material came from memory CD4+ T cells from PBMCs. Receptor source: a human donor in good health.

This clone came up a few times. The chain carries TRBV7-9 and TRBJ2-7, with D perhaps TRBD1 or TRBD2 (5 bases each). The CDR3 is 15 residues long. The germline V and J ends were trimmed by 5 bases and 7 bases, with 21 bases remaining between them. Per the germline V gene, CDR1 is SEHNR and CDR2 is FQNEAQ (reference sequence). CDR3 loop: CASSRSNRDRGEQYF. The DNA of the CDR3 is TGTGCCAGCAGCCGATCCAACCGGGACCGGGGTGAGCAGTACTTC.

The V gene is TRBV5-6, the J gene TRBJ2-4, with TRBD2 matching over 10 bases. The length of the CDR3 is 19 residues. Germline CDR1 is SGHDT and CDR2 is YYEEEE. Trimming took 0 bases from V and 0 from J; bases not matched to a gene: 9. CDR3 DNA sequence: TGTGCCAGCAGCTTGGCTCCTAGCGGGAGCCTTCTAGCCAAAAACATTCAGTACTTC. Amino acids: CASSLAPSGSLLAKNIQYF.

V and J are TRBV24-1 and TRBJ2-1; D uncertain. Deletions cut 3 bases from V and 16 bases from J, with 15 bases between. This CDR3 contains 12 residues. CDR1 and CDR2 (germline): KGHDR, SFDVKD. CDR3 sequence (DNA): TGTGCCACCAGTGATCCCTACAATGAGCCCTTCTTC. Protein: CATSDPYNEPFF.

Worth noting for this clone: One end of the junction fails to match germline, which may point to a read error. The chain links TRBV2 to TRBJ1-1, with 7 bases identical to TRBD1. This CDR3 contains 14 residues. The germline V gene encodes CDR1 SNHLY and CDR2 FYNNEI. The CDR3 coding sequence is TGTGCCAGCGGTGACGGGACAGCCAACACTGAAGCTTTCTTT. Translation gives CASGDGTANTEAFF.

The V and J genes are TRBV21-1 and TRBJ1-4; the D call of TRBD1 is as the table states it, not checked on the DNA. TRBV21-1 is assigned pseudogene status. The CDR3 is 14 amino acids. In DNA form, the CDR3 reads TGTGCCAGCAGCACCCGGGACAGGGTCGAAAAACTGTTTTTT. It specifies CASSTRDRVEKLFF.

V is TRBV27 and J is TRBJ1-3; a possible D gene is TRBD1 (6 bases). Trimming took off 6 bases at V and 1 base at J, with 10 bases between the two ends. This CDR3 has 14 amino acids. CDR1 is MNHEY, CDR2 SMNVEV, per germline (reference sequence). This chain's CDR3 is CASRLGGSGNTIYF. The DNA of the CDR3 is TGTGCCAGCAGACTAGGGGGGTCTGGAAACACCATATATTTT.

V and J are TRBV20-1 and TRBJ1-1; tentatively, D is TRBD1 (5 bases). There are 12 residues in the CDR3. The V gene's germline CDR1 is DFQATT and CDR2 SNEGSKA (reference sequence). Between the trimmed V and J ends, which lost 6 bases and 1 base, there was a span of 9 bases. The CDR3 nucleotides read TGCAGTGCCAGTGGGGCGAACACTGAAGCTTTCTTT. This codes for CSASGANTEAFF.

V and J are TRBV5-4 and TRBJ2-3, with D possibly matching TRBD2 (7 bases). V was pared by 4 bases and J by 5 bases, with 20 bases between. Germline V CDR1 and CDR2: SGHNT, YYREEE (reference sequence). The CDR3 extends over 16 amino acids. The CDR3, as DNA: TGTGCCAGCAGCCCGAGGAGGGGGGGGGCCGGAGATACGCAGTATTTT. This sequence encodes CASSPRRGGAGDTQYF.

J is TRBJ2-7 and V is TRBV11-2, with 16 bases aligning to TRBD2. Germline V gene lookup returns CDR1 SGHAT and CDR2 FQNNGV. After removal of 1 base from V and 7 bases from J, the junction contained 7 bases not matched to a gene. This CDR3 has 17 residues. CDR3 sequence (DNA): TGTGCCAGCAGCTTAGGGGCCGGGACTAGCGGGAGGGGTGAGCAGTACTTC. This gives the protein CASSLGAGTSGRGEQYF.

The table lists this clone with a few counts. This chain uses TRBV14 with TRBJ1-2; TRBD1 might be the D (6 bases). Germline V CDR1 and CDR2: SGHDN, FVKESK. Trimming took 1 base from V and 7 from J, leaving 16 bases between them. This CDR3 contains 15 residues. CDR3 sequence: CASSQVTGSLSGYTF. The CDR3 DNA sequence: TGTGCCAGCAGCCAAGTTACAGGGTCCCTAAGTGGCTACACCTTC.

The chain combines TRBV7-9 with TRBJ1-4, with D possibly TRBD1 on 6 matching bases. Germline V CDR1 and CDR2: SEHNR, FQNEAQ (reference sequence). Trimming shortened V by 0 bases and J by 5 bases, and 7 bases separated the two germline ends. The CDR3 covers 14 residues. The CDR3 reads CASSLAGGNEKLFF. The CDR3 DNA reads as TGTGCCAGCAGCTTAGCTGGGGGCAATGAAAAACTGTTTTTT.

The chain links TRBV7-3 to TRBJ2-3; D unresolved. V shed 5 bases and J shed 4 bases, with 16 bases lying between them. This CDR3 region has 15 residues. CDR1 and CDR2 from the germline V gene are SGHTA and FQGTGA. This CDR3 reads CASSLSWIWADTQYF. DNA of the CDR3: TGTGCCAGCAGCCTAAGTTGGATCTGGGCAGATACGCAGTATTTT.

The rearrangement links TRBV11-2 to TRBJ2-7, with 9 positions matching TRBD2. CDR1 is SGHAT and CDR2 is FQNNGV in the germline V gene. The CDR3 is 14 residues long. J lost 2 bases, V lost 3 bases, and 2 bases had no gene match. In DNA form, the CDR3 reads TGTGCCAGCAGCTTCGGCGGGAGGGCCTACGAGCAGTACTTC. This encodes CASSFGGRAYEQYF.

The chain carries TRBV5-1 and TRBJ1-1; 8 bases match TRBD1. Germline CDR1 SGHRS, CDR2 YFSETQ. Trimming cost V 2 bases and J 3 bases; bases outside gene matches: 6. There are 15 residues in the CDR3. The CDR3, as DNA: TGCGCCAGCAGCTTCGGGGACAGGACCGACACTGAAGCTTTCTTT. As protein: CASSFGDRTDTEAFF.

The rearrangement links TRBV5-6 to TRBJ1-2; TRBD1 is a possible D gene (5 bases). From germline, CDR1 is SGHDT and CDR2 YYEEEE. This CDR3 comprises 15 residues. V was clipped by 1 base and J by 3 bases, with 13 bases between them. This CDR3 is CASSLLGAKDYGYTF. DNA for the CDR3: TGTGCCAGCAGCTTGCTCGGGGCCAAGGACTATGGCTACACCTTC.

This chain links TRBV30 with TRBJ2-7; 7 bases line up with TRBD1. This CDR3 comprises 14 residues. V shed 2 bases, J shed 4 bases, and the junction held 8 bases outside the gene matches. Germline values: CDR1 GTSNPN, CDR2 SVGIG (reference sequence). CDR3 in amino acids: CAWSPLTGMYEQYF. In nucleotides, the CDR3 is TGTGCCTGGAGTCCGCTGACAGGGATGTACGAGCAGTACTTC.

This sequence joins TRBV28 and TRBJ1-1; D unclear. The CDR3 has 14 residues. The V and J ends lost 1 base and 4 bases respectively, with 10 bases between them. The germline V gene has CDR1 MDHEN and CDR2 SYDVKM. The CDR3 DNA sequence: TGTGCCAGCAGTTTATCCCCAGGAACCACTGAAGCTTTCTTT. Residues: CASSLSPGTTEAFF.

This chain links TRBV5-4 with TRBJ2-2, with 7 bases identical to TRBD1. With 0 bases clipped from V and 5 bases from J, the junction kept 4 bases outside the gene matches. Germline V gives CDR1 SGHNT, CDR2 YYREEE (reference sequence). The length of the CDR3 is 15 residues. CDR3 sequence reads: CASSLEGRGTGELFF. The CDR3 DNA is TGTGCCAGCAGCTTGGAGGGCAGGGGGACCGGGGAGCTGTTTTTT.

This clone was found once. The chain joins TRBV6-5 to TRBJ2-3; TRBD1 might be the D (7 bases). V was cut by 6 bases and J by 5 bases, with 12 bases left in between. Germline V gene sequence: CDR1 MNHEY, CDR2 SVGAGI. The CDR3 runs 13 residues. The CDR3 DNA reads TGTGCCAGCAGGACAGGGAGGATAGATACGCAGTATTTT. As protein: CASRTGRIDTQYF.

The V and J genes are TRBV6-5 and TRBJ1-1; 7 bases map to TRBD1. CDR1 is MNHEY and CDR2 is SVGAGI in the germline V gene. The CDR3 is 15 residues long. The J segment lost 1 base and the V segment lost 6 bases, leaving 8 bases of the junction unmatched. In DNA form, the CDR3 reads TGTGCCAGCAGGCGCAACAGGGGATCGAACACTGAAGCTTTCTTT. Amino acids: CASRRNRGSNTEAFF.

This chain joins TRBV7-2 and TRBJ2-7, with TRBD1 identical over 8 bases. The V gene end was trimmed by 4 bases and the J gene end by 6 bases; junction bases not matched to a gene: 8. CDR3 length: 14 amino acids. The germline V gene has CDR1 SGHTA and CDR2 FQGNSA. The CDR3 is CASSWDRPKGEQYF. The CDR3 region has the DNA TGTGCCAGCAGCTGGGACAGGCCGAAGGGCGAGCAGTACTTC.

Turning to this clone: Other DNA sequences from this sample encode an identical CDR3 as well. The V gene is TRBV6-1, the J gene TRBJ2-7; weak D call: TRBD1 (6 bases). The ends were cut back, 1 base at V and 3 bases at J, with 13 bases in the middle. The CDR3 contains 15 residues. Germline loops: CDR1 MNHNS, CDR2 SASEGT. The CDR3 sequence is CASSEGQVDIYEQYF. CDR3 bases: TGTGCCAGCAGTGAAGGACAGGTCGACATCTACGAGCAGTACTTC.

The chain combines TRBV18 with TRBJ1-1; D is possibly TRBD1 (5 bases). V lost 1 base, J lost 3 bases, and 18 bases lay in between. The germline gives CDR1 KGHSH, CDR2 LQKENI. The CDR3 loop spans 17 amino acids. This chain's CDR3 is CASSPLPPQGAYTEAFF. CDR3 in DNA: TGTGCCAGCTCACCACTTCCCCCTCAGGGAGCGTACACTGAAGCTTTCTTT. Combining the CDR3 with reference TRBV18 and TRBJ1-1 gives the whole variable domain NAGVMQNPRHLVRRRGQEARLRCSPMKGHSHVYWYRQLPEEGLKFMVYLQKENIIDESGMPKERFSAEFPKEGPSILRIQQVVRGDSAAYFCASSPLPPQGAYTEAFFGQGTRLTVV.

V usage is TRBV11-2 and J usage is TRBJ2-3; no firm D call. Between the trimmed V and J ends, which lost 5 bases and 2 bases, there was a span of 14 bases. From germline, CDR1 is SGHAT and CDR2 FQNNGV. This CDR3 is built from 15 residues. CDR3 nucleotides: TGTGCCAGCAGCCTACAGCCTATACACACAGATACGCAGTATTTT. Protein product: CASSLQPIHTDTQYF.

This clone was detected only a few times. The chain has TRBV18 and TRBJ1-2; TRBD1 agrees at 7 bases. CDR3 length: 16 residues. With 2 bases clipped from V and 2 bases from J, the junction kept 8 bases outside the gene matches. Looked up from germline, CDR1 is KGHSH and CDR2 is LQKENI. CDR3 DNA sequence: TGTGCCAGCTCACCATCACGTACAGGGGAAAACTATGGCTACACCTTC. It codes for CASSPSRTGENYGYTF.